This T cell receptor beta chain was observed in a study of cytomegalovirus exposure and HLA in healthy donors. The germline V gene has CDR1 LGHNA and CDR2 YNFKEQ. Trimming at V came to 4 bases and at J to 6 bases, leaving 17 bases not matched to a gene. The CDR3 loop spans 20 amino acids. Researchers ran the PCR with 60 Vbeta and 13 Jbeta primers. Here immunoSEQ multiplex PCR was the method, and the copy in TCRdb shows in-frame clones only, minus some. The table lists 200,000 to 300,000 clones, just under 85% of them singletons. The source of this sequence is a woman in her forties in good health and CMV-seropositive. The specimen sequenced was PBMCs. V usage is TRBV4-2 and J usage is TRBJ2-1; 14 bases match TRBD2. The CDR3 DNA follows: TGTGCCAGCAGCCCCCAGCCGGGACTAGCGGGAGCGCGAAAGGGCAATGAGCAGTTCTTC. Translation gives CASSPQPGLAGARKGNEQFF.